Below, 30 T cell receptor beta chains from the same sample are listed, as sequenced in a study of shared T cell receptors in the human thymus. Using immunoSEQ multiplex PCR, the repertoire was profiled, and TCRdb retains in-frame clones only, with some absent. In the table there are hundreds of thousands of clones, 88% of which are singletons. The sample was also reused in another study, on human thymus T cells.

The sample taken for sequencing was thymocytes. The receptors derive from a boy less than two years old with a congenital heart defect.

The chain is built from TRBV25-1 and TRBJ1-1; D gene unclear. The V and J ends lost 1 base and 1 base respectively, with 7 bases between them. The CDR3 has 14 residues. Germline loops: CDR1 MGHDK, CDR2 SYGVNS. CDR3 DNA: TGTGCCAGCAGTGAATGGGCCCCGAACACTGAAGCTTTCTTT. Protein product: CASSEWAPNTEAFF. Looking up the rest from reference TRBV25-1 and TRBJ1-1 gives the full variable domain: EADIYQTPRYLVIGTGKKITLECSQTMGHDKMYWYQQDPGMELHLIHYSYGVNSTEKGDLSSESTVSRIRTEHFPLTLESARPSHTSQYLCASSEWAPNTEAFFGQGTRLTVV.

This chain links TRBV29-1 with TRBJ1-2; D is undetermined. CDR1 SQVTM and CDR2 ANQGSEA come from the germline V gene. The CDR3 spans 11 residues. Between the trimmed V and J ends, which lost 8 bases and 0 bases, there was a span of 7 bases. CDR3 protein: CSTSPNYGYTF. The CDR3 nucleotides read TGCAGCACGAGCCCTAACTATGGCTACACCTTC.

V and J are TRBV7-9 and TRBJ2-3; 9 bases are a match to TRBD2. Germline-derived CDR1 and CDR2 are SEHNR and FQNEAQ (reference sequence). CDR3 size: 17 residues. V lost 0 bases and J lost 0; bases outside the gene matches: 4. DNA for the CDR3: TGTGCCAGCAGCTTAGCGGCGGGAGGGATAAGCACAGATACGCAGTATTTT. Translating it yields CASSLAAGGISTDTQYF.

CDR3 region: CASSLHSTTNEKLFF. The CDR3 DNA reads as TGTGCCAGCAGTCTACACAGCACGACTAATGAAAAACTGTTTTTT. The chain joins TRBV27 to TRBJ1-4; the D is unclear. There are 15 residues in the CDR3. Per germline, CDR1 MNHEY and CDR2 SMNVEV (reference sequence). Trimming pared 5 bases from V and 2 bases from J, leaving 12 bases between.

CDR3 sequence: CASSVEFRRPPWSEQFF. The CDR3 bases are TGTGCCAGCAGCGTAGAGTTCCGGAGACCCCCGTGGAGTGAGCAGTTCTTC. The chain uses TRBV9 and TRBJ2-1; D is ambiguous. From germline, CDR1 is SGDLS and CDR2 YYNGEE. The CDR3 covers 17 residues. Trimming took 0 bases from V and 9 from J, leaving 22 bases between them.

This chain links TRBV5-1 with TRBJ2-3; 10 bases line up with TRBD2. CDR1 is SGHRS and CDR2 is YFSETQ in the germline V gene. V was clipped by 4 bases and J by 4 bases; unmatched bases: 15. The CDR3 loop spans 18 amino acids. The CDR3 is CASSRIHSAGGWPDTQYF. The DNA for the CDR3 is TGCGCCAGCAGCCGAATCCACTCAGCGGGAGGGTGGCCAGATACGCAGTATTTT.

The CDR3 DNA follows: TGTGCCAGCAGCCCCGGACAGGGGACTTTCTATGGCTACACCTTC. Protein product: CASSPGQGTFYGYTF. The chain employs TRBV13 and TRBJ1-2; TRBD1 aligns across 9 bases. This CDR3 is built from 15 residues. V was clipped by 5 bases and J by 4 bases; unmatched bases: 8. Germline loops: CDR1 PRHDT, CDR2 FYEKMQ (reference sequence). Full variable domain (remainder filled in from reference TRBV13 and TRBJ1-2): AAGVIQSPRHLIKEKRETATLKCYPIPRHDTVYWYQQGPGQDPQFLISFYEKMQSDKGSIPDRFSAQQFSDYHSELNMSSLELGDSALYFCASSPGQGTFYGYTFGSGTRLTVV.

The rearrangement links TRBV13 to TRBJ2-5; tentatively, D is TRBD1 (6 bases). The CDR3 extends over 16 amino acids. V shed 4 bases and J shed 0 bases, with 15 bases lying between them. From germline, CDR1 is PRHDT and CDR2 FYEKMQ (reference sequence). The CDR3 bases are TGTGCCAGCAGCTCAAGGGAGAGGGGGAACCAAGAGACCCAGTACTTC. Translation gives CASSSRERGNQETQYF.

This chain uses TRBV6-5 with TRBJ1-1; the match to TRBD1 covers 10 bases. Germline CDR1 reads MNHEY; CDR2 reads SVGAGI. The trim removed 2 bases at V and 1 base at J, leaving 4 bases unmatched. The CDR3 covers 16 residues. In DNA, the CDR3 is TGTGCCAGCAGTTACCCGGACAGGGGGGGGAACACTGAAGCTTTCTTT. It codes for CASSYPDRGGNTEAFF.

This chain links TRBV29-1 with TRBJ1-1, with 7 bases identical to TRBD1. Trimming removed 7 bases from V and 7 bases from J; junction bases left unmatched: 3. The length of the CDR3 is 10 residues. CDR1 is SQVTM, CDR2 ANQGSEA, per germline. The CDR3 coding sequence is TGCAGCGGGGGGGACAGTGAAGCTTTCTTT. This codes for CSGGDSEAFF.

This clone was counted between two and nine times. V and J are TRBV4-3 and TRBJ1-3, with D perhaps matching TRBD1 (5 bases). The V and J ends lost 2 bases and 0 bases respectively, with 29 bases between them. The CDR3 sequence is 22 residues long. Germline V lookup: CDR1 LGHNA, CDR2 YSLEER. The CDR3 is CASSQTITLTPLTGNSGNTIYF. In nucleotides, the CDR3 is TGCGCCAGCAGCCAAACTATCACCCTTACCCCTCTAACAGGAAACTCTGGAAACACCATATATTTT.

The V call is TRBV18, the J call TRBJ2-2; 7 bases are shared with TRBD1. The CDR3 extends over 15 amino acids. After removal of 6 bases from V and 0 bases from J, the junction contained 4 bases not matched to a gene. The germline V gene has CDR1 KGHSH and CDR2 LQKENI. In nucleotides, the CDR3 is TGTGCCAGCTCTCCCGGGACAGCGAACACCGGGGAGCTGTTTTTT. Its translation is CASSPGTANTGELFF.

V usage is TRBV2 and J usage is TRBJ2-1, with 11 bases matching TRBD2. Germline CDR1 SNHLY, CDR2 FYNNEI. The CDR3 runs to 17 residues. The junction had 12 bases not matched to a gene; V was cut back by 5 bases and J by 6 bases. The CDR3 protein is CASSLAGGSWGSNEQFF. The CDR3 DNA reads as TGTGCCAGCAGTTTAGCGGGAGGGTCATGGGGGAGCAATGAGCAGTTCTTC.

The rearrangement links TRBV29-1 to TRBJ1-5; D unresolved. Germline CDR1 is SQVTM and CDR2 is ANQGSEA. CDR3 length: 14 amino acids. The V end lost 7 bases, the J end lost 1 base, and 14 bases lay between the germline ends. The CDR3 here is CSALTGESNQPQHF. The CDR3 nucleotides are TGCAGCGCTCTGACCGGGGAAAGCAATCAGCCCCAGCATTTT.

This chain joins TRBV4-3 and TRBJ2-3; 12 nucleotides line up with TRBD2. The germline CDR1 and CDR2 sequences are LGHNA and YSLEER. This CDR3 is built from 17 residues. The ends lost 3 bases at V and 4 bases at J; junction bases unmatched: 8. The CDR3 DNA sequence: TGCGCCAGCAGCCAGGCCTCTAGCGGGAGGGTGGCAGATACGCAGTATTTT. Protein sequence: CASSQASSGRVADTQYF.

The chain recombines TRBV27 with TRBJ1-5, with D possibly being TRBD1 (6 bases). The germline V gene encodes CDR1 MNHEY and CDR2 SMNVEV (reference sequence). V was trimmed by 6 bases and J by 0 bases, leaving 9 bases between them. The CDR3 has 14 residues. The CDR3 is CASRDSYSNQPQHF. The CDR3 DNA follows: TGTGCCAGCAGGGACAGCTATAGCAATCAGCCCCAGCATTTT.

The table lists this clone with a count of one. The chain links TRBV5-4 to TRBJ2-1; D is perhaps TRBD2 (8 bases). CDR1 and CDR2 (germline): SGHNT, YYREEE (reference sequence). Trimming cost V 5 bases and J 9 bases, with 21 bases left between them. This CDR3 contains 15 residues. The CDR3 region is CASSQPGLGGLEQFF. The CDR3 coding sequence is TGTGCCAGCAGTCAACCGGGACTAGGGGGCCTTGAGCAGTTCTTC.

This clone was seen just once. At the DNA level, this CDR3 is encoded by other sequences in the same sample as well. This rearrangement joins TRBV6-4 to TRBJ1-5; TRBD1 matches at 7 bases. V gave up 4 bases and J gave up 0 bases; unmatched junction bases: 6. The CDR3 runs to 16 residues. The V gene's germline CDR1 is MRHNA and CDR2 SNTAGT. The CDR3 DNA is TGTGCCAGCAGTGGGGGGACAGTGGATAGCAATCAGCCCCAGCATTTT. It specifies CASSGGTVDSNQPQHF.

This chain connects TRBV18 to TRBJ1-2; D possibly corresponds to TRBD1 (6 bases). Trimming stripped 2 bases from V and 4 bases from J, with 8 bases between. The CDR3 is 13 amino acids. The germline V gene has CDR1 KGHSH and CDR2 LQKENI. The CDR3: CASSPGRGYGYTF. The DNA of the CDR3 is TGTGCCAGCTCACCAGGCAGGGGCTATGGCTACACCTTC.

This clone was observed once. The J gene is TRBJ1-2, the V gene TRBV6-5; 12 positions agree with TRBD1. The CDR3 extends over 15 amino acids. Germline V gene sequence: CDR1 MNHEY, CDR2 SVGAGI. V was clipped by 5 bases and J by 4 bases; unmatched bases: 5. The CDR3 reads CASSGDRGQTYGYTF. The CDR3 DNA is TGTGCCAGCAGTGGGGACAGGGGGCAAACCTATGGCTACACCTTC.

This chain links TRBV29-1 with TRBJ2-4; 13 bases fit TRBD2. Germline loops: CDR1 SQVTM, CDR2 ANQGSEA. The CDR3 runs 15 residues. J lost 2 bases, V lost 6 bases, and 4 bases had no gene match. CDR3 bases: TGCAGCGTCCCGGGACTAGCGGGATCCAAAAACATTCAGTACTTC. It encodes CSVPGLAGSKNIQYF.

A single count supports this clone. V and J are TRBV15 and TRBJ1-6; TRBD1 matches at 11 bases. The CDR3 loop spans 16 amino acids. Unmatched junction bases numbered 13, after V lost 6 bases and J lost 12 bases. Germline CDR1 and CDR2: LNHNV and YYDKDF (reference sequence). CDR3 sequence reads: CATRGQGARWDLPLHF. CDR3 in DNA: TGTGCCACCAGAGGACAGGGGGCGCGGTGGGATTTACCCCTCCACTTT.

CDR3 coding DNA: TGTGCCAGCAGTGAGAGGGGGACTAGCGGGACCCAAGAGACCCAGTACTTC. Translating it yields CASSERGTSGTQETQYF. This chain links TRBV2 with TRBJ2-5; TRBD2 matches 13 bases. Germline CDR1 is SNHLY and CDR2 is FYNNEI. V lost 3 bases, J lost 1 base, and 5 bases stayed unmatched. CDR3 length equals 17 residues.

The chain has TRBV11-1 and TRBJ1-1, with TRBD1 as a possible D gene (6 bases). The CDR3 contains 17 residues. The germline CDR1 and CDR2 sequences are SGHAT and FQDESV (reference sequence). V lost 3 bases and J 3 bases, leaving 20 bases between the germline ends. CDR3 protein: CASSFMTARGAYTEAFF. CDR3 nucleotides: TGTGCCAGCAGCTTTATGACCGCCCGGGGGGCCTACACTGAAGCTTTCTTT.

The V gene is TRBV21-1, the J gene TRBJ2-5; the DNA was not used to check the table's D call, TRBD1. TRBV21-1 is a known pseudogene. This CDR3 has 14 amino acids. CDR3 nucleotides: TGTGCCAGCGTCCCCGGGACAGGGGAGGAGACCCAGTACTTC. As protein: CASVPGTGEETQYF.

Only one count was recorded for this clone. V and J are TRBV4-3 and TRBJ2-1, with TRBD2 matching 9 bases. Germline values: CDR1 LGHNA, CDR2 YSLEER. The CDR3 runs to 17 residues. V lost 2 bases to trimming and J lost 6 bases; unmatched junction nucleotides: 11. The CDR3 here is CASSQPAGTSNPNEQFF. The CDR3 DNA follows: TGCGCCAGCAGCCAACCTGCCGGGACTAGCAACCCCAATGAGCAGTTCTTC.

This CDR3 reads CASSPHRLAETQYF. CDR3 nucleotide sequence: TGTGCCAGCAGCCCTCACCGACTAGCGGAGACCCAGTACTTC. J is TRBJ2-5 and V is TRBV5-8, with 8 bases identical to TRBD2. The CDR3 is 14 residues long. Trimming took 4 bases from V and 5 from J; bases not matched to a gene: 7. Germline CDR1 is SGHTS and CDR2 is YDEGEE.

This clone was recorded only once. V is TRBV5-6 and J is TRBJ2-2; TRBD2 matches at 9 bases. This CDR3 contains 15 residues. Germline loops: CDR1 SGHDT, CDR2 YYEEEE. Losses at the gene ends were 1 base for V and 6 bases for J; bases not matched to a gene: 4. Here the CDR3 DNA reads TGTGCCAGCAGCTTGCTGGCGGGAGGGGCCGGGGAGCTGTTTTTT. Protein sequence: CASSLLAGGAGELFF.

The genes are TRBV7-2 and TRBJ2-5, with no clear D. The CDR3 contains 10 residues. V lost 8 bases and J 5 bases, leaving 6 bases between the germline ends. Germline V CDR1 and CDR2: SGHTA, FQGNSA. This chain's CDR3 is CASARETQYF. The DNA for the CDR3 is TGTGCCAGCGCCCGGGAGACCCAGTACTTC.

This clone was recorded only once. V gene TRBV7-6 combines with J gene TRBJ1-2; tentative D call: TRBD1 (6 bases). V was clipped by 3 bases and J by 4 bases, with 6 bases between them. The CDR3 runs 12 residues. Germline values: CDR1 SGHVS, CDR2 FNYEAQ. The CDR3 coding sequence is TGTGCCAGCAGCTTGGACAGCTATGGCTACACCTTC. It specifies CASSLDSYGYTF.